These 7 T cell receptor beta chains were sequenced from one sample in a study of shared clonotypes between healthy human individuals. The data were produced by immunoSEQ multiplex PCR, yet TCRdb's version contains in-frame clones alone and is incomplete. The sample has around 2.1 million clones, 90% to 97% seen once. The sample taken for sequencing was naive CD4+ T cells sorted from blood. As to subset: CD45RA+ positively selected. The receptor source for this set is a man in his late teens or twenties in good health.

The chain is built from TRBV7-9 and TRBJ2-2; 7 bases fit TRBD1. Germline CDR1 SEHNR, CDR2 FQNEAQ (reference sequence). CDR3 length: 15 residues. J lost 5 bases, V lost 0 bases, and 3 bases had no gene match. The CDR3, as DNA: TGTGCCAGCAGCTTAGCGAAGGGGGCGACCGGGGAGCTGTTTTTT. It codes for CASSLAKGATGELFF.

V gene TRBV19 combines with J gene TRBJ2-7; the D gene is possibly TRBD1 (6 bases). V lost 4 bases and J lost 2, with 12 bases in between. CDR1 is LNHDA, CDR2 SQIVND, per germline (reference sequence). This CDR3 is built from 14 residues. The DNA of the CDR3 is TGTGCCAGTAGTAGCGCAGGGGAGACCTACGAGCAGTACTTC. Translated, it gives CASSSAGETYEQYF.

The rearrangement links TRBV7-9 to TRBJ2-1, with 7 bases matching TRBD2. The trim removed 8 bases at V and 2 bases at J, leaving 3 bases unmatched. This CDR3 is built from 13 residues. Germline V gives CDR1 SEHNR, CDR2 FQNEAQ (reference sequence). CDR3 sequence (DNA): TGTGCCAGCGGGCTAGCGGCCTACAATGAGCAGTTCTTC. Its protein is CASGLAAYNEQFF.

The chain combines TRBV29-1 with TRBJ2-3; D gene unclear. Per germline, CDR1 SQVTM and CDR2 ANQGSEA. V was trimmed by 7 bases and J by 5 bases, leaving 16 bases between them. The CDR3 sequence is 13 residues long. The DNA for the CDR3 is TGCAGCGGCTGCCCCCGCCTGAGAGATACGCAGTATTTT. This encodes CSGCPRLRDTQYF.

The V and J genes are TRBV5-5 and TRBJ1-1; no definite D call. This CDR3 has 11 residues. CDR1 and CDR2 from the germline V gene are SGHKS and YYEKEE (reference sequence). The germline V and J ends were trimmed by 2 bases and 9 bases, with 8 bases remaining between them. The CDR3 bases are TGTGCCAGCAGCTTTAACATTCAAGCTTTCTTT. Translated: CASSFNIQAFF.

This chain joins TRBV15 and TRBJ1-3, with D tentatively TRBD1 (6 bases). The CDR3 sequence is 15 residues long. CDR1 is LNHNV, CDR2 YYDKDF, per germline (reference sequence). The ends were cut back, 5 bases at V and 4 bases at J, with 15 bases in the middle. The CDR3 DNA sequence: TGTGCCACCAGCGCGGGAACAGGGCTCGGAAACACCATATATTTT. Residues: CATSAGTGLGNTIYF.

This chain links TRBV5-1 with TRBJ2-5; D perhaps matches TRBD2 (7 bases). V was cut by 3 bases and J by 1 base, with 13 bases left in between. CDR1 SGHRS and CDR2 YFSETQ come from the germline V gene. This CDR3 has 15 amino acids. CDR3 amino acids: CASSSYGGPQETQYF. For the CDR3, the DNA is TGCGCCAGCAGCTCCTACGGGGGGCCCCAAGAGACCCAGTACTTC.